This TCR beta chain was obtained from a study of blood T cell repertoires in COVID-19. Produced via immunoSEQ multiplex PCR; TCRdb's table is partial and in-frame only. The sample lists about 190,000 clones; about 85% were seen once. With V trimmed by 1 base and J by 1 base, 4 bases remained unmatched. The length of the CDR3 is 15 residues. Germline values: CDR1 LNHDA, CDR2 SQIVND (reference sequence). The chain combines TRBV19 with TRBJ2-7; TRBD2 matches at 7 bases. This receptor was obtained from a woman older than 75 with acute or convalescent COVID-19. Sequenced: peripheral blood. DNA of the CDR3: TGTGCCAGTAGTATAGGGGCCGGGAGGTCCTACGAGCAGTACTTC. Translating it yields CASSIGAGRSYEQYF.